The clone carrying this TCR beta chain was seen more than once but under ten times. This sample was taken from a study of CD8 T cells in ankylosing spondylitis. TCRdb re-derived calls from the 5' RACE reads in MiXCR, one entry per CDR3 protein. The data hold roughly 180,000 distinct CDR3 sequences, with approximately 9.9% observed a single time. V was pared by 5 bases and J by 6 bases, with 14 bases between. CDR3 size: 15 residues. Germline V CDR1 and CDR2: SGHVS, FNYEAQ. Source material: blood, either unsorted or a sorted T cell fraction (not recorded which). This rearrangement joins TRBV7-6 to TRBJ1-6; D unclear. This TCR derives from a female donor with ankylosing spondylitis or in good health (not recorded which). The CDR3 reads CASSGGVDFNSPLHF. DNA for the CDR3: TGTGCCAGCAGCGGAGGCGTAGATTTTAATTCACCCCTCCACTTT. Combining the CDR3 with reference TRBV7-6 and TRBJ1-6 gives the whole variable domain GAGVSQSPRYKVTKRGQDVALRCDPISGHVSLYWYRQALGQGPEFLTYFNYEAQQDKSGLPNDRFSAERPEGSISTLTIQRTEQRDSAMYRCASSGGVDFNSPLHFGNGTRLTVT.